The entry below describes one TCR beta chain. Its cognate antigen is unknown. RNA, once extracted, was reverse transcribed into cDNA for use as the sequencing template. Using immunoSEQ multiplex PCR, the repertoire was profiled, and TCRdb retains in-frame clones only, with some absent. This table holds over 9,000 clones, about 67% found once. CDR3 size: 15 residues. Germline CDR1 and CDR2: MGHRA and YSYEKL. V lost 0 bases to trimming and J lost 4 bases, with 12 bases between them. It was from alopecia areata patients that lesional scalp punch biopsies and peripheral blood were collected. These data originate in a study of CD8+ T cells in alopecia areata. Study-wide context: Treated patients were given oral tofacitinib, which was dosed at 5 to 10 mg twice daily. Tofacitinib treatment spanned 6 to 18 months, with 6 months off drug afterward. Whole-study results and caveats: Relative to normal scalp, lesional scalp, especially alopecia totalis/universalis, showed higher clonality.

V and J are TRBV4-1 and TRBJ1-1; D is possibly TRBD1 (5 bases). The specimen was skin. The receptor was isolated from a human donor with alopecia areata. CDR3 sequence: CASSQEPPGGTEAFF. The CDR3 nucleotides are TGCGCCAGCAGCCAAGAGCCCCCTGGGGGCACTGAAGCTTTCTTT.